This TCR beta chain was sequenced in a study of vaccination and CD4 T cells after COVID-19. The CDR3 sequence is 16 residues long. Germline loops: CDR1 MGHDK, CDR2 SYGVNS. Sequencing of DNA taken from cultured CD4+ T cells relied on the Oncomine TCR Beta short-read assay. TCRdb passed the PCR reads through MiXCR, listing each CDR3 protein once. The sample shows roughly 14,000 distinct CDR3 sequences, 25% to 30% of them seen only once. Remarks on this clonotype: Its antigen is not identified. The germline gene is not matched at one end of the junction; a read error may be the cause.

As for treatment: roughly 11-day PBMC culture with coronavirus spike peptide pools or control peptides (ViraFEST assay). The ViraFEST method relied on peptide pools to expand antigen-specific T cells, followed by TCR sequencing. Vaccinated healthy people had never been infected with SARS-CoV-2 before, which was shown by negative nucleocapsid antibodies before and after vaccination. The TCR comes from a human donor who received a COVID-19 vaccine. The source was CD4+ T cells from blood, cultured in vitro, collected before SARS-CoV-2 vaccination. This rearrangement joins TRBV25-1 to TRBJ2-3; the D gene is possibly TRBD1 (5 bases). The CDR3 nucleotides read TGTGCCAGCAGTGTGGCTAACCCTCAGGACACAGATACGCTGTATTTT. It yields the protein CASSVANPQDTDTLYF.